This TCR beta chain was documented in a study of siplizumab effects on memory and regulatory T cells. Points from the study as a whole: Mappable alloreactive CD4+ clones were on average about 70% Treg-derived with siplizumab, around 26% in controls.

Per germline, CDR1 MDHEN and CDR2 SYDVKM. With 4 bases clipped from V and 4 bases from J, the junction kept 4 bases outside the gene matches. This CDR3 spans 15 amino acids. TCRdb keeps only in-frame clones here, not all; method: immunoSEQ multiplex PCR. Seen here are about 100,000 clones, 90% to 95% observed once, and the top ten hold approximately 0.66%. Turning to this clone: Its antigen is still unknown.

The chain employs TRBV28 and TRBJ1-4, with 9 bases lining up with TRBD1. Sequencing was carried out using Tregs sorted from blood. This TCR was sampled from a human donor in good health. The CDR3 coding sequence is TGTGCCAGCAGTTCCCGGACAGGGGTTAATGAAAAACTGTTTTTT. Protein product: CASSSRTGVNEKLFF.